The T cell receptor (beta chain) under discussion was sequenced for a study of tumor-infiltrating lymphocytes in primary liver carcinoma. With respect to this clonotype: Its antigen remains unknown.

Total RNA (roughly 540 ng) served as template for TCR beta cDNA synthesis primed by a constant-region primer. It was through three nested multiplex PCR rounds of slightly modified ARM-PCR that TCR beta libraries arose. In the first two PCR rounds, TRBV1-TRBV30 forward primers were paired with a C-beta reverse primer, and each round lasted approximately 9 cycles. TCRdb used MiXCR to reprocess the multiplex PCR reads, holding one entry per CDR3 protein. Altogether fewer than 350,000 distinct CDR3 sequences are present, approximately 60% being singletons, with the ten largest covering roughly 8.6%. Study conclusions and caveats: For tumor-adjacent and tumor-blood pairs, overlap was less than that seen for tumor region pairs. In the absence of sorting, bulk samples left CD4+ and CD8+ repertoires uncompared.

The CDR3 runs to 16 residues. Germline V gives CDR1 ENHRY, CDR2 SYGVKD. V dropped 0 bases and J dropped 3 bases, with 9 bases sitting between them. Unsorted whole blood yielded the blood RNA, and germline DNA was also extracted. Patients showed chronic HBV infection and an absence of prior treatment. The specimen was peripheral blood. V gene TRBV10-3 combines with J gene TRBJ2-6; D tentatively fits TRBD1 or TRBD2 (5 bases each). This TCR derives from a middle-aged man with primary liver carcinoma and hepatitis B virus infection. The DNA for the CDR3 is TGTGCCATCAGTGAGTCAAATGGGGGTGGGGCCAACGTCCTGACTTTC. Its protein is CAISESNGGGANVLTF.